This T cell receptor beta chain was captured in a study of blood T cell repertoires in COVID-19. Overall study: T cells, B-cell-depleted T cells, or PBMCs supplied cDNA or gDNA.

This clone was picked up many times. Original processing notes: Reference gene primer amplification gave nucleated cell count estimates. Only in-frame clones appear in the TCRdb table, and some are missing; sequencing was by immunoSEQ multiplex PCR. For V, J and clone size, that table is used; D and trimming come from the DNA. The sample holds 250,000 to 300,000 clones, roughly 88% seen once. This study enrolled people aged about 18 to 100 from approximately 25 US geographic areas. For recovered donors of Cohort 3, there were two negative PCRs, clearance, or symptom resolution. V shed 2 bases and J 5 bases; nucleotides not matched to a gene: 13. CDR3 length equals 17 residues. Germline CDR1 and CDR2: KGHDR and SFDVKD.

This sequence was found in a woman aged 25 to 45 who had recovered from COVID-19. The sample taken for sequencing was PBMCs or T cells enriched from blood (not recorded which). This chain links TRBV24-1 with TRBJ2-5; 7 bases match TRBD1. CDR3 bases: TGTGCCACCAGTGATTCCCGGACAGGTGGGTCTTGGGAGACCCAGTACTTC. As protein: CATSDSRTGGSWETQYF.